This entry lists 32 T cell receptor beta chains sequenced from one sample in a study of T-cell reconstitution after alpha-beta-depleted transplantation in children. The authors prepared the TCRbeta library with unique molecular identifiers. TCRdb passed the PCR reads through MiXCR, listing each CDR3 protein once. Here the sample spans almost 500,000 distinct CDR3 sequences, around 12% being singletons. This specimen consisted of PBMCs from the stem cell graft donor, obtained from the stem cell graft. The receptor source for this set is a human donor who donated a stem cell graft to a child with combined immunodeficiency.

The sample holds a few counts of this clonotype. This chain links TRBV18 with TRBJ2-7, with a tentative D call TRBD2 (5 bases). The CDR3 contains 14 residues. CDR1 and CDR2 (germline): KGHSH, LQKENI. Trimming shortened V by 3 bases and J by 2 bases, and 11 bases separated the two germline ends. This chain's CDR3 is CASSPLEVAYEQYF. CDR3 sequence (DNA): TGTGCCAGCTCACCTCTGGAGGTTGCCTACGAGCAGTACTTC.

At least ten counts were recorded for this clonotype. The rearrangement links TRBV20-1 to TRBJ1-5; 7 bases align to TRBD1. Germline CDR1 and CDR2: DFQATT and SNEGSKA (reference sequence). This CDR3 is 13 amino acids long. The ends lost 5 bases at V and 3 bases at J; junction bases unmatched: 4. For the CDR3, the DNA is TGCAGTGCTTTACAGGGGAACAATCAGCCCCAGCATTTT. Translation gives CSALQGNNQPQHF.

J is TRBJ1-1 and V is TRBV7-9; unclear D gene. Germline V gives CDR1 SEHNR, CDR2 FQNEAQ (reference sequence). CDR3 length equals 16 residues. V was cut by 0 bases and J by 1 base, with 12 bases left in between. CDR3 nucleotides: TGTGCCAGCAGCTTAGCTCTGGACGGACCGAACACTGAAGCTTTCTTT. It encodes CASSLALDGPNTEAFF.

This clonotype came up many times. J is TRBJ2-3 and V is TRBV20-1, with 7 bases matching TRBD2. Germline assignment: CDR1 DFQATT and CDR2 SNEGSKA (reference sequence). V was pared by 5 bases and J by 2 bases, with 7 bases of the junction left unmatched. This CDR3 region has 14 residues. In DNA form, the CDR3 reads TGCAGTGCTCCCCAGGGAGGGGTCACAGATACGCAGTATTTT. It codes for CSAPQGGVTDTQYF.

In this sample, this clonotype turned up a few times. The chain employs TRBV12-3 or TRBV12-4 and TRBJ2-1, with D perhaps assigned TRBD1 or TRBD2 (6 bases each). There are 14 residues in the CDR3. Trimming removed 8 bases at V and 9 bases at J, with 20 bases between. The CDR3 reads CASRRDTGLGEQFF. The DNA of the CDR3 is TGTGCCAGCCGGAGGGACACGGGGCTGGGTGAGCAGTTCTTC.

This chain joins TRBV20-1 and TRBJ1-6; TRBD1 might be the D (6 bases). The CDR3 length is 15 residues. Germline V gives CDR1 DFQATT, CDR2 SNEGSKA (reference sequence). V lost 6 bases to trimming and J lost 7 bases, with 19 bases between them. CDR3 coding DNA: TGCAGTGCGAGGGACACTCAACTCCCAAATTCACCCCTCCACTTT. Translating gives CSARDTQLPNSPLHF.

Ten or more counts support this clonotype. The chain joins TRBV20-1 to TRBJ2-1; 7 nucleotides align to TRBD2. This CDR3 comprises 16 residues. Germline V gives CDR1 DFQATT, CDR2 SNEGSKA (reference sequence). V was clipped by 1 base and J by 3 bases; unmatched bases: 9. The CDR3, as DNA: TGCAGTGCTAGAGCAGGGCGGGAGCGATACTACAATGAGCAGTTCTTC. Translated: CSARAGRERYYNEQFF.

This clonotype showed up many times. V usage is TRBV29-1 and J usage is TRBJ2-7; 12 bases align to TRBD1. The CDR3 is 14 residues long. The J segment lost 9 bases and the V segment lost 4 bases, leaving 10 bases of the junction unmatched. Germline V gives CDR1 SQVTM, CDR2 ANQGSEA. CDR3 loop: CSVAPGQGAMGQYF. CDR3 nucleotide sequence: TGCAGCGTTGCACCGGGACAGGGGGCGATGGGGCAGTACTTC.

The table lists this clonotype with a few counts. The chain carries TRBV6-5 and TRBJ1-5, with 7 bases identical to TRBD1. Per the germline V gene, CDR1 is MNHEY and CDR2 is SVGAGI. J gave up 7 bases and V 5 bases, and 8 bases lay outside the gene matches. The CDR3 sequence is 14 residues long. The CDR3 sequence: CASSHVQGGQPQHF. In nucleotides, the CDR3 is TGTGCCAGCAGTCACGTCCAGGGGGGCCAGCCCCAGCATTTT.

The rearrangement uses TRBV7-2 and TRBJ2-6; D may be TRBD1 or TRBD2 (5 bases each). Trimming left V 0 bases short and J 7 bases short, with 16 bases between. Looked up from germline, CDR1 is SGHTA and CDR2 is FQGNSA. This CDR3 has 17 amino acids. CDR3 sequence reads: CASSLAARGVRANVLTF. The CDR3 DNA reads TGTGCCAGCAGCTTAGCCGCGAGGGGCGTTCGAGCCAACGTCCTGACTTTC.

The chain joins TRBV21-1 to TRBJ2-2; the table's D call TRBD2 went unverified against the DNA. TRBV21-1 is given as a pseudogene. This CDR3 region has 17 residues. DNA for the CDR3: TGTGCCAGCAGCGGGGATTCGGAGGGCCCGAACACCGGGGAGCTGTTTTTT. This encodes CASSGDSEGPNTGELFF.

This chain connects TRBV15 to TRBJ2-4; TRBD1 matches at 11 bases. CDR1 and CDR2 (germline): LNHNV, YYDKDF (reference sequence). This CDR3 has 14 amino acids. The trim removed 4 bases at V and 8 bases at J, leaving 4 bases unmatched. The CDR3 here is CATSNGGQGDIQYF. For the CDR3, the DNA is TGTGCCACCAGCAACGGGGGACAGGGGGACATTCAGTACTTC.

There are many counts of this clonotype. The chain links TRBV12-3 or TRBV12-4 to TRBJ1-5, with TRBD1 as a possible D gene (5 bases). V shed 8 bases and J shed 4 bases, with 9 bases lying between them. There are 12 residues in the CDR3. The CDR3 sequence: CASAGQNQPQHF. The DNA for the CDR3 is TGTGCCAGCGCAGGGCAGAATCAGCCCCAGCATTTT.

Ten or more counts support this clonotype. This chain uses TRBV7-9 with TRBJ2-7, with 8 nucleotides matching TRBD1. With V trimmed by 4 bases and J by 4 bases, 12 bases remained unmatched. This CDR3 comprises 16 residues. Germline V gene lookup returns CDR1 SEHNR and CDR2 FQNEAQ (reference sequence). DNA of the CDR3: TGTGCCAGCAGCTCTATACAAGGACAGGGTTTTTACGAGCAGTACTTC. Residues: CASSSIQGQGFYEQYF.

This clonotype was seen at least ten times. The gene calls are TRBV6-1 and TRBJ2-1, with D perhaps matching TRBD2 (5 bases). CDR1 MNHNS and CDR2 SASEGT come from the germline V gene. The V end lost 6 bases, the J end lost 6 bases, and 18 bases lay between the germline ends. The CDR3 contains 15 residues. In DNA form, the CDR3 reads TGTGCCAGCAGGCTAATGATGGGTCGGGGCAATGAGCAGTTCTTC. Residues: CASRLMMGRGNEQFF.

This chain links TRBV18 with TRBJ1-6; D is uncertain. This CDR3 is 13 amino acids long. Germline-derived CDR1 and CDR2 are KGHSH and LQKENI. Trimming shortened V by 4 bases and J by 7 bases, and 8 bases separated the two germline ends. The DNA for the CDR3 is TGTGCCAGCTCACAGGGTGAGAATTCACCCCTCCACTTT. Translating it yields CASSQGENSPLHF.

This clonotype was counted once. This CDR3 is CASSQSGTEGEQYF. In DNA form, the CDR3 reads TGCGCCAGCAGCCAAAGTGGGACAGAAGGCGAGCAGTACTTC. The V call is TRBV5-1, the J call TRBJ2-7, with TRBD1 identical over 7 bases. With 4 bases clipped from V and 6 bases from J, the junction kept 10 bases outside the gene matches. This CDR3 comprises 14 residues. Germline V gives CDR1 SGHRS, CDR2 YFSETQ.

This clonotype was seen repeatedly, ten times or more. CDR3 in amino acids: CASSTQGQGGVSSNQPQHF. In nucleotides, the CDR3 is TGTGCCAGCAGCACTCAAGGACAGGGTGGGGTCTCGAGCAATCAGCCCCAGCATTTT. The rearrangement links TRBV13 to TRBJ1-5, with TRBD1 matching over 8 bases. The length of the CDR3 is 19 residues. With V trimmed by 5 bases and J by 1 base, 16 bases remained unmatched. Germline lookup yields CDR1 PRHDT and CDR2 FYEKMQ (reference sequence).

This clonotype was detected ten times or more. This sequence joins TRBV4-2 and TRBJ2-7, with D uncertain. This CDR3 spans 13 amino acids. The germline V gene encodes CDR1 LGHNA and CDR2 YNFKEQ. V was shortened by 0 bases and J by 2 bases, with 5 bases between the two germline ends. DNA of the CDR3: TGTGCCAGCAGCCAAGACGGAGCCTACGAGCAGTACTTC. The encoded protein is CASSQDGAYEQYF.

Here the CDR3 reads CSVEFPSSYEQYF. CDR3 nucleotides: TGCAGCGTTGAATTCCCTAGCTCCTACGAGCAGTACTTC. The J gene is TRBJ2-7, the V gene TRBV29-1; D ambiguous. Germline assignment: CDR1 SQVTM and CDR2 ANQGSEA. This CDR3 has 13 residues. Trimming took off 2 bases at V and 0 bases at J, with 8 bases between the two ends.

In its sample, this clonotype was seen many times. Compared with germline, one end of the junction differs, possibly owing to a read error. The V gene is TRBV7-2, the J gene TRBJ2-1, with a weak D call TRBD1 (5 bases). This CDR3 is 15 amino acids long. The germline CDR1 and CDR2 sequences are SGHTA and FQGNSA. The CDR3 loop reads CASSLAQGSYNEQFF. The CDR3 DNA reads TGTGCCAGCAGTTTAGCCCAGGGATCTTACAATGAGCAGTTCTTC.

This chain links TRBV5-1 with TRBJ1-2; no definite D call. Germline lookup yields CDR1 SGHRS and CDR2 YFSETQ. The CDR3 runs to 15 residues. With 0 bases removed from V and 2 bases from J, the gap between germline ends came to 11 bases. The CDR3 region is CASSLAETKNYGYTF. The CDR3 DNA reads TGCGCCAGCAGCTTGGCCGAGACGAAGAACTATGGCTACACCTTC. The variable domain in full, with the rest retrieved from reference TRBV5-1 and TRBJ1-2, is KAGVTQTPRYLIKTRGQQVTLSCSPISGHRSVSWYQQTPGQGLQFLFEYFSETQRNKGNFPGRFSGRQFSNSRSEMNVSTLELGDSALYLCASSLAETKNYGYTFGSGTRLTVV.

This clonotype turned up a few times. The V gene is TRBV12-3 or TRBV12-4, the J gene TRBJ2-7; 7 bases match TRBD2. This CDR3 has 13 residues. V dropped 5 bases and J dropped 5; count of bases not matched to a gene: 6. CDR3 sequence: CASSPGLIDEQYF. The CDR3 bases are TGTGCCAGCAGTCCGGGACTAATTGACGAGCAGTACTTC.

The V gene is TRBV6-5, the J gene TRBJ1-4; D unresolved. The CDR3 is made up of 15 amino acids. Germline values: CDR1 MNHEY, CDR2 SVGAGI. V was shortened by 0 bases and J by 4 bases, with 9 bases between the two germline ends. In DNA form, the CDR3 reads TGTGCCAGCAGTTACTCAGGGAGTATTAATGAAAAACTGTTTTTT. Translating gives CASSYSGSINEKLFF.

Only a few counts were recorded for this clonotype. This sequence joins TRBV30 and TRBJ2-5; unclear D gene. The CDR3 is 11 amino acids. Trimming pared 4 bases from V and 3 bases from J, leaving 6 bases between. The germline gives CDR1 GTSNPN, CDR2 SVGIG (reference sequence). The CDR3 loop is CAWTTKETQYF. The DNA of the CDR3 is TGTGCCTGGACTACTAAAGAGACCCAGTACTTC.

The genes are TRBV7-2 and TRBJ2-2; possibly TRBD1 or TRBD2 for D (6 bases each). Germline lookup yields CDR1 SGHTA and CDR2 FQGNSA. The CDR3 extends over 17 amino acids. Deletions cut 7 bases from V and 5 bases from J, with 23 bases between. The CDR3 DNA follows: TGTGCCAGCACCCAAGGTCGCGGGGCCAGGGGTACCGGGGAGCTGTTTTTT. Translation: CASTQGRGARGTGELFF.

V usage is TRBV24-1 and J usage is TRBJ2-1; TRBD1 might be the D (6 bases). This CDR3 is 13 amino acids long. Germline-derived CDR1 and CDR2 are KGHDR and SFDVKD. V lost 6 bases and J 5 bases, leaving 10 bases between the germline ends. The CDR3: CATSRTADNEQFF. CDR3 nucleotide sequence: TGTGCCACCAGTAGGACAGCTGACAATGAGCAGTTCTTC.

This clonotype was counted a few times. The chain recombines TRBV5-1 with TRBJ2-4; TRBD2 matches at 8 bases. The CDR3 loop spans 16 amino acids. CDR1 is SGHRS and CDR2 is YFSETQ in the germline V gene. V gave up 2 bases and J gave up 6 bases; unmatched junction bases: 10. CDR3 nucleotides: TGCGCCAGCAGCTTAAGGAGCGGGGGTGATCTAAACATTCAGTACTTC. The encoded protein is CASSLRSGGDLNIQYF.

This clonotype was seen only a few times. V and J are TRBV2 and TRBJ2-1; D may correspond to TRBD1 or TRBD2 (5 bases each). CDR3 size: 14 residues. V lost 3 bases and J lost 3, with 9 bases in between. Germline-derived CDR1 and CDR2 are SNHLY and FYNNEI. The CDR3 loop reads CASSDQGDYNEQFF. The CDR3 DNA reads TGTGCCAGCAGTGACCAGGGAGACTACAATGAGCAGTTCTTC.

This clonotype was counted at least ten times. This chain uses TRBV5-1 with TRBJ2-5, with 8 bases identical to TRBD2. Trimming cost V 7 bases and J 1 base; bases outside gene matches: 6. From germline, CDR1 is SGHRS and CDR2 YFSETQ. CDR3 length: 14 amino acids. The CDR3 is CASGAGDLQETQYF. CDR3 nucleotides: TGCGCCAGCGGAGCGGGGGACCTCCAAGAGACCCAGTACTTC.

This chain links TRBV7-9 with TRBJ2-2, with D perhaps TRBD2 (6 bases). Germline V gene sequence: CDR1 SEHNR, CDR2 FQNEAQ (reference sequence). V lost 6 bases, J lost 6 bases, and 8 bases lay in between. The CDR3 sequence is 12 residues long. CDR3 coding DNA: TGTGCCAGCAGGCGGGATCCCGGGGAGCTGTTTTTT. Protein product: CASRRDPGELFF.

The rearrangement joins TRBV10-3 to TRBJ2-1; 7 positions agree with TRBD1. CDR3 length: 15 amino acids. The germline V gene encodes CDR1 ENHRY and CDR2 SYGVKD. V lost 1 base and J lost 3; bases outside the gene matches: 3. The CDR3 bases are TGTGCCATCAGTGAGTTTGGACAGGACTACAATGAGCAGTTCTTC. This sequence encodes CAISEFGQDYNEQFF.